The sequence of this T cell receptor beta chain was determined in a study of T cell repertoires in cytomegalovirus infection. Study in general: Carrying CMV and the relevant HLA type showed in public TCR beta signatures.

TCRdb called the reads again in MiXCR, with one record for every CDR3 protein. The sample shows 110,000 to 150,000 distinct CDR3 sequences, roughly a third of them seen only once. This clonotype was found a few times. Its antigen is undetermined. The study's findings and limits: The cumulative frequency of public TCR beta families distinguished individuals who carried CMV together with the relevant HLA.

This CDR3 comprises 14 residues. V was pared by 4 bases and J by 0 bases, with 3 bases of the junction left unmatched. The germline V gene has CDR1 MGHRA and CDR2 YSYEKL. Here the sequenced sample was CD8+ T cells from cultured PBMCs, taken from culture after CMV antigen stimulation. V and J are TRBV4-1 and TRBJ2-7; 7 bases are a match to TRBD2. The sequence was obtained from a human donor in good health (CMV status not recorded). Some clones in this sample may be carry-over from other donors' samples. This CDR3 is CASSLWEGSYEQYF. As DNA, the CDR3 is TGCGCCAGCAGCCTCTGGGAGGGCTCCTACGAGCAGTACTTC.